A selection of T cell receptor beta chains follows, all from one sample in a study of technical replicates of blood from a handful of donors. Data came from immunoSEQ multiplex PCR; TCRdb stores just in-frame clones and leaves some out. Of nearly 80,000 clones detected, over 90% appear once; the ten largest clones hold 0.3% to 0.45%. The specimen was T cells isolated from PBMCs. The source of these receptors is a human donor in good health. Both conserved end residues are part of each CDR3. A D gene is named only where the DNA matches it firmly. Clone sizes are given selectively: once, few, many, or a class where the clone is expanded.

D gene,V gene,clone size,J gene,CDR3 DNA,CDR3 protein
TRBD1,TRBV2,NA,TRBJ1-1,TGTGCCAGCAGTGGGGGGCAGGGGGCCATGAACACTGAAGCTTTCTTT,CASSGGQGAMNTEAFF
TRBD2,TRBV6-1,NA,TRBJ2-7,TGTGCCAGCAGTGAGGCGGGAGGGCCCTACGAGCAGTACTTC,CASSEAGGPYEQYF
TRBD1,TRBV27,NA,TRBJ2-7,TGTGCCAGCTCCTTACAGGGGTGGGGATCCTACGAGCAGTACTTC,CASSLQGWGSYEQYF
NA,TRBV19,NA,TRBJ1-1,TGTGCCAGTAGTATAAACCGGGAAACGGAAGCTTTCTTT,CASSINRETEAFF
TRBD1,TRBV19,NA,TRBJ2-7,TGTGCCAGTAGTCAAGTACAGGGGGCAGGATACGAGCAGTACTTC,CASSQVQGAGYEQYF
NA,TRBV7-2,NA,TRBJ1-1,TGTGCCAGCAGCACAGGGTTTGAGTACACTGAAGCTTTCTTT,CASSTGFEYTEAFF
NA,TRBV7-2,once,TRBJ1-1,TGTGCCAGCAGCTATTCCGGGACTGAAGCTTTCTTT,CASSYSGTEAFF
TRBD1,TRBV7-2,NA,TRBJ2-7,TGTGCCAGCAGCCCCCGGGACAGGGCTTTATACGAGCAGTACTTC,CASSPRDRALYEQYF
NA,TRBV6-4,NA,TRBJ1-5,TGTGCCAGCAGTGACACAAGGGGTCAGCCCCAGCATTTT,CASSDTRGQPQHF
NA,TRBV4-3,NA,TRBJ2-7,TGCGCAGCGTCTGGGGGGGCTAGCGGATTCTACGAGCAGTACTTC,CAASGGASGFYEQYF
TRBD2,TRBV9,once,TRBJ2-7,TGTGCCAGCAGCGTAGCTAGCGGACCTGTCGAGCAGTACTTC,CASSVASGPVEQYF
NA,TRBV13,NA,TRBJ2-7,TGTGCCAGCAGCTTAGGCCGAGGGGGAGGGACGGACGAGCAGTACTTC,CASSLGRGGGTDEQYF
NA,TRBV11-2,NA,TRBJ2-3,TGTGCCAGCAGCCCTGAGGTCAATACGCAGTATTTT,CASSPEVNTQYF
NA,TRBV6-5,NA,TRBJ2-3,TGTGCCAGCAGACCTATAGCGTACAGCACAGATACGCAGTATTTT,CASRPIAYSTDTQYF
TRBD1,TRBV19,once,TRBJ1-2,TGTGCCAGCCTCCTCCAGGGGGCGGGCTATGGCTACACCTTC,CASLLQGAGYGYTF
TRBD1,TRBV19,NA,TRBJ2-1,TGTGCCAGTAGCATAGGGGGCAAATTCCAGTTCTTC,CASSIGGKFQFF
TRBD1,TRBV5-1,once,TRBJ2-7,TGCGCCAGCAGCTTGCCGGGACAGGGGTTCTACGAGCAGTACTTC,CASSLPGQGFYEQYF
TRBD1,TRBV5-1,NA,TRBJ1-1,TGCGCCAGCGATGAGACAGGGGGCGACAACACTGAAGCTTTCTTT,CASDETGGDNTEAFF
NA,TRBV9,NA,TRBJ1-1,TGTGCCAGCAGCGGGAAACAAGGAGCGAATTCTGAAGCTTTCTTT,CASSGKQGANSEAFF
NA,TRBV7-9,NA,TRBJ1-2,TGTGCCAGCAGCCCTGGCAGGGAAATTGACTATGGCTACACCTTC,CASSPGREIDYGYTF
NA,TRBV28,NA,TRBJ2-7,TGTGCCAGCAGTTTTCCCCCCCTCTACGAGCAGTACTTC,CASSFPPLYEQYF
TRBD2,TRBV6-1,NA,TRBJ2-2,TGTGCCAGCAGTGAAGCGAGTAGCGGGATGGACACCGGGGAGCTGTTTTTT,CASSEASSGMDTGELFF
TRBD1,TRBV10-1,NA,TRBJ1-2,TGCGCCAGCAGTGACCCAAGACAGGGTCCCATCAACTATGGCTACACCTTC,CASSDPRQGPINYGYTF
TRBD2,TRBV6-5,NA,TRBJ2-7,TGTGCCAGCAGTCGGACTAGCCGCTCCTACGAGCAGTACTTC,CASSRTSRSYEQYF
NA,TRBV6-5,NA,TRBJ2-5,TGTGCCAGCCTCAAGTCAGGGGCTTGGGAGACCCAGTACTTC,CASLKSGAWETQYF
TRBD2,TRBV12-5,once,TRBJ2-3,TGTGCTAGTGGTTTGTTTCCGGGAGGGTCCACAGATACGCAGTATTTT,CASGLFPGGSTDTQYF
NA,TRBV21-1,once,TRBJ1-2,TGTGCCAGCAGCCCTGGGCCTAACTATGGCTACACCTTC,CASSPGPNYGYTF
NA,TRBV4-1,once,TRBJ2-2,TGCGCCAGCAGCCAACGGAGTGCCGGGGAGCTGTTTTTT,CASSQRSAGELFF
TRBD1,TRBV10-3,NA,TRBJ2-5,TGTGCCATCAGTCACCCGGGACAGGGACAAGAGACCCAGTACTTC,CAISHPGQGQETQYF
NA,TRBV5-8,once,TRBJ1-5,TGTGCCAGCAGCTTGTACGGTAGCAATCAGCCCCAGCATTTT,CASSLYGSNQPQHF
NA,TRBV9,few,TRBJ1-1,TGTGCCAGCAGCGTTCCGACAGATTGGAGCACTGAAGCTTTCTTT,CASSVPTDWSTEAFF
TRBD2,TRBV28,NA,TRBJ2-3,TGTGCCAGCAGTCCGCTGGGACTAGCGGATAGCACAGATACGCAGTATTTT,CASSPLGLADSTDTQYF
NA,TRBV7-3,NA,TRBJ1-2,TGTGCCAGCAGCGAAGATCCGGGGAGCGACTATGGCTACACCTTC,CASSEDPGSDYGYTF
NA,TRBV10-3,NA,TRBJ1-1,TGTGCCGTCAACACGGGGAACACTGAAGCTTTCTTT,CAVNTGNTEAFF
NA,TRBV13,NA,TRBJ2-1,TGTGCCAGCAGCTTTCATCGGCCGAGGGATGAGCAGTTCTTC,CASSFHRPRDEQFF
NA,TRBV30,NA,TRBJ1-5,TGTGCCTGGAGGGGAGAGTATAGCAATCAGCCCCAGCATTTT,CAWRGEYSNQPQHF